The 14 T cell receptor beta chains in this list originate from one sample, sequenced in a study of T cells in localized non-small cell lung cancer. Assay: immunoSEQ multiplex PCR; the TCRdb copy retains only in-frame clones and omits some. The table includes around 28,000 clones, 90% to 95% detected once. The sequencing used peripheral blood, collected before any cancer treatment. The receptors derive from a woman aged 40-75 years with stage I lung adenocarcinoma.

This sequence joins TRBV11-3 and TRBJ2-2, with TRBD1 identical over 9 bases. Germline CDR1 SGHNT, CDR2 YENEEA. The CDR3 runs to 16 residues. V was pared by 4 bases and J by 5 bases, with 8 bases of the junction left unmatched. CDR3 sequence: CASSSNRDRVTGELFF. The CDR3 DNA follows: TGTGCCAGCAGCTCAAACCGGGACAGGGTAACCGGGGAGCTGTTTTTT.

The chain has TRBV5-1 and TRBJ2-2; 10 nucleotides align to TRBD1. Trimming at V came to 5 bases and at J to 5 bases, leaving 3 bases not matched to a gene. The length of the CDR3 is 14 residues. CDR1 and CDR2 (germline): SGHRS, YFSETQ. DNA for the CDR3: TGCGCCAGCAGTCGGGACAGGGGAACCGGGGAGCTGTTTTTT. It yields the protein CASSRDRGTGELFF.

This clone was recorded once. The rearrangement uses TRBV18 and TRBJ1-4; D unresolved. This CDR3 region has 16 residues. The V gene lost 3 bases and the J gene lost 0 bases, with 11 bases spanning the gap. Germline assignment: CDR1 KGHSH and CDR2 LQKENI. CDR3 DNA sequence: TGTGCCAGCTCACCCACAGCCGTTGCAACTAATGAAAAACTGTTTTTT. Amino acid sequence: CASSPTAVATNEKLFF.

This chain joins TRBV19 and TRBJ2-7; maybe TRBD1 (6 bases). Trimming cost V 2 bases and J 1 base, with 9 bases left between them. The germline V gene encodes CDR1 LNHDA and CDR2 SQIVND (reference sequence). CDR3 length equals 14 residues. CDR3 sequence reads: CASSIKDSSYEQYF. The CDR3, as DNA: TGTGCCAGTAGTATAAAGGACAGTTCCTACGAGCAGTACTTC. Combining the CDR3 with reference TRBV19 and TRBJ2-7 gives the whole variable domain DGGITQSPKYLFRKEGQNVTLSCEQNLNHDAMYWYRQDPGQGLRLIYYSQIVNDFQKGDIAEGYSVSREKKESFPLTVTSAQKNPTAFYLCASSIKDSSYEQYFGPGTRLTVT.

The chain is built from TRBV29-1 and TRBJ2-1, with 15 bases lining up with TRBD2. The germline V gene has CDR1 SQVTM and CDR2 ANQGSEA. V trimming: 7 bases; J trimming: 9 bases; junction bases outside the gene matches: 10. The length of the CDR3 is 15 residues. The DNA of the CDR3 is TGCAGCGCCGATAGAGGACTAGCGGGAGGGAGTGAGCAGTTCTTC. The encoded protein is CSADRGLAGGSEQFF.

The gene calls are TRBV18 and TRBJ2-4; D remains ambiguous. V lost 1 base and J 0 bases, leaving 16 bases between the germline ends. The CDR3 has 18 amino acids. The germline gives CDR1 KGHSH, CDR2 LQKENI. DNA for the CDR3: TGTGCCAGCTCACCACGGACCTCCTCCACCATAGCCAAAAACATTCAGTACTTC. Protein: CASSPRTSSTIAKNIQYF.

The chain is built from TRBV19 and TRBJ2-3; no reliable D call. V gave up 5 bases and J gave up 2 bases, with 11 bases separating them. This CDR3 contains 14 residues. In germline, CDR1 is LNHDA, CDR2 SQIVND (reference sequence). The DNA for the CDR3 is TGTGCCAGTAGTCAGAAGGCTGTCACAGATACGCAGTATTTT. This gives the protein CASSQKAVTDTQYF.

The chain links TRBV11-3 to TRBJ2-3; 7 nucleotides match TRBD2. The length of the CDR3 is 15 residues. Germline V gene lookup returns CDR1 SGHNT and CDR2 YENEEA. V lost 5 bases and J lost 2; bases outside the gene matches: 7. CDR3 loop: CASSPRGSLTDTQYF. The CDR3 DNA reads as TGTGCCAGCAGCCCTCGCGGGAGCCTCACAGATACGCAGTATTTT.

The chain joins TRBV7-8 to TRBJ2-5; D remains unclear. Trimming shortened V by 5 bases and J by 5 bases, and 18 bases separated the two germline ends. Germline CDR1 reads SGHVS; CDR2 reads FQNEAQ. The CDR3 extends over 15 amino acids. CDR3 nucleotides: TGTGCCAGCAGCCCACCCCTCAGGATGACGGAGACCCAGTACTTC. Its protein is CASSPPLRMTETQYF.

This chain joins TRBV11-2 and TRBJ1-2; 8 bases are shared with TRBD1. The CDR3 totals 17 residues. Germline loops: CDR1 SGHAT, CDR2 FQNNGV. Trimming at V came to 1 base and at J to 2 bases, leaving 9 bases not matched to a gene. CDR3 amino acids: CASSLAWTGSINYGYTF. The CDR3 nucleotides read TGTGCCAGCAGCTTAGCTTGGACAGGGTCAATAAACTATGGCTACACCTTC.

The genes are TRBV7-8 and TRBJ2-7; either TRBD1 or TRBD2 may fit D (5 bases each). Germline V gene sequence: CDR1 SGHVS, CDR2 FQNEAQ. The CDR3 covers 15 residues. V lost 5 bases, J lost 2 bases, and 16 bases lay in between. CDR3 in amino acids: CASSPGTHNPYEQYF. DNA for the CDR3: TGTGCCAGCAGCCCCGGGACCCATAACCCCTACGAGCAGTACTTC.

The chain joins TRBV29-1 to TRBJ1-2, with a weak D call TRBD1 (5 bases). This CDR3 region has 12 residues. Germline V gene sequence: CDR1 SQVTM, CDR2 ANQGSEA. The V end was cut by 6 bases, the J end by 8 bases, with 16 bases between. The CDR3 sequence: CSVTWGTRGYTF. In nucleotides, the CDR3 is TGCAGCGTGACATGGGGGACCAGGGGCTACACCTTC.

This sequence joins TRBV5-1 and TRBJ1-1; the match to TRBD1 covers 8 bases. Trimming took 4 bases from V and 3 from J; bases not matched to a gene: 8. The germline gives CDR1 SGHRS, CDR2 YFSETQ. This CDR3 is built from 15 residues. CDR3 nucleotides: TGCGCCAGCAGCCTCACCACGACAGGGGACACTGAAGCTTTCTTT. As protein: CASSLTTTGDTEAFF.

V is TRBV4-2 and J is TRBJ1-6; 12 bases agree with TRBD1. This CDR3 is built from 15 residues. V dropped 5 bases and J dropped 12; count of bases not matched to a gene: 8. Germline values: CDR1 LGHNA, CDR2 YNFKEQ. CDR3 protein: CASSFWDRGRLPLHF. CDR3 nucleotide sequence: TGTGCCAGCAGCTTTTGGGACAGGGGGCGCTTACCCCTCCACTTT.